The sequence of this T cell receptor (beta chain) was determined in a study of CD8 T cells in ankylosing spondylitis. Study results and caveats: Earlier literature documents some of the motif variants in reactive arthritis synovial fluid and blood. Ankylosing spondylitis blood seemed to carry a telltale TCR beta motif made of roughly 8 highly homologous variants. Disease-linked clones reportedly showed significant enrichment in matched ankylosing spondylitis synovial fluid. CD8+ disease-linked clones were present at relatively low frequencies in blood.

5'-RACE, quantitative and with molecular barcodes, yielded the TCR beta libraries. MiXCR was run by TCRdb on the 5' RACE reads, yielding one entry per CDR3 protein. The sample records around 770,000 distinct CDR3 sequences, around 20% being singletons. V was cut by 5 bases and J by 3 bases, with 11 bases left in between. This CDR3 has 14 residues. Germline CDR1 is SGHAT and CDR2 is FQNNGV. For this clonotype: Its target is not known.

The clonotype was recovered from a male donor with ankylosing spondylitis. Sequencing used blood, either unsorted or a sorted T cell fraction (not recorded which). The J gene is TRBJ1-3, the V gene TRBV11-2; D is unresolved. The CDR3: CASSPSLLGNTIYF. The DNA for the CDR3 is TGTGCCAGCAGCCCCTCATTACTTGGAAACACCATATATTTT.